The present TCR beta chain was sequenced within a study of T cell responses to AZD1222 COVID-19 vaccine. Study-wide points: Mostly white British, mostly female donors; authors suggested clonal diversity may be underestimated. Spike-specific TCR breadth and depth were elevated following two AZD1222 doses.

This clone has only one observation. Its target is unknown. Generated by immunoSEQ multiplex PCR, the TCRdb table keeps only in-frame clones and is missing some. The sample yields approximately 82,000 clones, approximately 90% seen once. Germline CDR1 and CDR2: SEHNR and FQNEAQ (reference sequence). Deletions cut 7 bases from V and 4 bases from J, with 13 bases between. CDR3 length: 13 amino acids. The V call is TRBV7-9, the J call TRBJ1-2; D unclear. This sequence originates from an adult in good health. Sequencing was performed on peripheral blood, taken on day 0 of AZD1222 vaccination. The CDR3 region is CASTLADFYGYTF. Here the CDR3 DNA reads TGTGCCAGCACCCTGGCGGACTTCTATGGCTACACCTTC.